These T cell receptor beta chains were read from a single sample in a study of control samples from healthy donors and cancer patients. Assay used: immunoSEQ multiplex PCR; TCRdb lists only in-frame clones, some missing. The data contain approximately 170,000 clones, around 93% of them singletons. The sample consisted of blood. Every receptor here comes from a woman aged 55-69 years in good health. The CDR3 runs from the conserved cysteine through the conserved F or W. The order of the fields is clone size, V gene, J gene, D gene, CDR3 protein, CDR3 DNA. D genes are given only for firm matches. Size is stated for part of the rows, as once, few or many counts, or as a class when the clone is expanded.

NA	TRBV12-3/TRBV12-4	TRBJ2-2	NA	CASSPDPPGELFF	TGTGCCAGCAGCCCGGACCCGCCCGGGGAGCTGTTTTTT
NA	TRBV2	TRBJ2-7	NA	CASSGDGSYEQYF	TGTGCCAGCAGTGGGGACGGCTCCTACGAGCAGTACTTC
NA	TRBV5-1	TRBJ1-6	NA	CASSLHRAGNSPLHF	TGCGCCAGCAGCTTGCACAGGGCAGGAAATTCACCCCTCCACTTT
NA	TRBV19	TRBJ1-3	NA	CASSIGRVYGNTIYF	TGTGCCAGTAGTATCGGAAGGGTGTACGGAAACACCATATATTTT
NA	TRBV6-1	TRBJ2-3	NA	CASSEADLFGDTQYF	TGTGCCAGCAGTGAAGCCGACCTCTTTGGGGATACGCAGTATTTT
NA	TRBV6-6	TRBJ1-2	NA	CASSMGPTYGYTF	TGTGCCAGCAGTATGGGACCGACCTATGGCTACACCTTC
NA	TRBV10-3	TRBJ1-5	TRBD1	CAISEDRGGNQPQHF	TGTGCCATCAGTGAAGACAGGGGGGGAAATCAGCCCCAGCATTTT
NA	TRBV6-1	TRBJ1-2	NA	CASSEMGLHNGYTF	TGTGCCAGCAGTGAAATGGGTCTACATAATGGCTACACCTTC
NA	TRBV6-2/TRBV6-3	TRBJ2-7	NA	CASSYQASAFNEQYF	TGTGCCAGCAGTTACCAGGCTAGCGCGTTCAACGAGCAGTACTTC
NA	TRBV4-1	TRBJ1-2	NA	CASSQIFDYGYTF	TGCGCCAGCAGCCAAATCTTCGACTATGGCTACACCTTC
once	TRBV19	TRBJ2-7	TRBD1	CATTSPRTGKTYEQYF	TGTGCCACTACTTCGCCTCGGACAGGGAAAACCTACGAGCAGTACTTC
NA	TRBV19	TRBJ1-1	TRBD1	CASSMTGEAFF	TGTGCCAGTAGTATGACAGGGGAAGCTTTCTTT
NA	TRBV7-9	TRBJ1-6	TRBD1	CASSRDSDNSPLHF	TGTGCCAGCAGCCGGGACAGTGATAATTCACCCCTCCACTTT
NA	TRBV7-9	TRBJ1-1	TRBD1	CASDRGTEAFF	TGTGCCAGCGACAGGGGGACTGAAGCTTTCTTT
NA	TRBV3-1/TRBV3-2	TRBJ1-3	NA	CASSQMGSGNTIYF	TGTGCCAGCAGCCAAATGGGATCTGGAAACACCATATATTTT
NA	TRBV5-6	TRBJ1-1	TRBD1	CASSLGQGAGTEAFF	TGTGCCAGCAGCCTGGGACAGGGGGCGGGGACTGAAGCTTTCTTT
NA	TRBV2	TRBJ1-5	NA	CASTGSRGNQPQHF	TGTGCCAGTACGGGGTCGAGAGGCAATCAGCCCCAGCATTTT
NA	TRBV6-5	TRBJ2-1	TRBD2	CASSQPSGAYNEQFF	TGTGCCAGCAGTCAACCTAGCGGGGCGTACAATGAGCAGTTCTTC
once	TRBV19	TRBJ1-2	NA	CASSLWGPYGYTF	TGTGCCAGTAGTTTGTGGGGGCCCTATGGCTACACCTTC
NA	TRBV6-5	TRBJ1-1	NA	CASSYSSLRGNWEAFF	TGTGCCAGCAGTTACTCGTCTCTTCGCGGGAACTGGGAAGCTTTCTTT
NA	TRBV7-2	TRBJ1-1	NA	CASSSPGLFEAFF	TGTGCCAGCAGCTCGCCGGGTCTTTTTGAAGCTTTCTTT
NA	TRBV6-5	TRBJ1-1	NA	CASSYSGIRNTEAFF	TGTGCCAGCAGTTACTCCGGGATAAGAAACACTGAAGCTTTCTTT
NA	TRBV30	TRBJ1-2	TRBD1	CAWNRGSYGYTF	TGTGCCTGGAACAGGGGCAGCTATGGCTACACCTTC
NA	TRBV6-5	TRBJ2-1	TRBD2	CASRFTSGGVNEQFF	TGTGCCAGCAGATTTACTAGCGGGGGGGTCAATGAGCAGTTCTTC
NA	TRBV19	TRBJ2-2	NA	CASSRPRHNTGELFF	TGTGCCAGTAGCAGACCTAGACACAACACCGGGGAGCTGTTTTTT
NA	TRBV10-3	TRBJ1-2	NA	CAISESRAGDNGYTF	TGTGCCATCAGTGAGTCTAGGGCAGGGGATAATGGCTACACCTTC
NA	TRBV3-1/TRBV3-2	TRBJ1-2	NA	CASSRGTTNYGYTF	TGTGCCAGCAGCCGAGGGACAACTAACTATGGCTACACCTTC
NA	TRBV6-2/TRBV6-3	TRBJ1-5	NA	CASSWSPNLGAAQSNQPQHF	TGTGCCAGCAGTTGGTCGCCCAACCTGGGAGCAGCTCAAAGCAATCAGCCCCAGCATTTT
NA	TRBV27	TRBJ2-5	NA	CASSPLSVQETQYF	TGTGCCAGCAGTCCCCTTAGCGTCCAAGAGACCCAGTACTTC
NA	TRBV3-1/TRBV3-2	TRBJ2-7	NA	CASRSSAAHEQYF	TGTGCCAGCAGATCGTCGGCGGCTCACGAGCAGTACTTC
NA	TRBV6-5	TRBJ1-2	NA	CASSYSSGQTGGYTF	TGTGCCAGCAGTTACTCTTCGGGACAAACGGGTGGCTACACCTTC
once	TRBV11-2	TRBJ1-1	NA	CASSVGLGAFF	TGTGCCAGCAGCGTCGGCCTGGGGGCTTTCTTT
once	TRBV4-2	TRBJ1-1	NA	CASSQDRWRAGTEAFF	TGTGCCAGCAGCCAAGATCGTTGGAGGGCGGGAACTGAAGCTTTCTTT
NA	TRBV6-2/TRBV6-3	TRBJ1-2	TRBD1	CASSKGQGTGYTF	TGTGCCAGCAGTAAAGGACAGGGCACGGGCTACACCTTC
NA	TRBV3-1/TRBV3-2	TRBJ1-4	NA	CASSQAPSGRGLFF	TGTGCCAGCAGCCAAGCCCCCAGCGGCAGAGGACTGTTTTTT
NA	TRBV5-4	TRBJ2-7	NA	CASSRGGLQIYEQYF	TGTGCCAGCAGCCGAGGGGGTTTGCAGATCTACGAGCAGTACTTC
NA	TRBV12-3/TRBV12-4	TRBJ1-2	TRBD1	CASRDRGAYGYTF	TGTGCCAGCCGGGACAGGGGGGCCTATGGCTACACCTTC
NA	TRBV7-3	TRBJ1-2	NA	CASSLTGREDGYTF	TGTGCCAGCAGCTTAACGGGCAGGGAAGATGGCTACACCTTC
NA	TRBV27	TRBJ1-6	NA	CASSSRARGLGSPLHF	TGTGCCAGCAGCTCCAGGGCCCGGGGGCTCGGTTCACCCCTCCACTTT
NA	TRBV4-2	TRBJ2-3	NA	CASSQQTGEADTQYF	TGTGCCAGCAGCCAACAGACTGGCGAGGCGGATACGCAGTATTTT
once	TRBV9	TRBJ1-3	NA	CASSASSGNTIYF	TGTGCCAGCAGCGCGAGCTCTGGAAACACCATATATTTT
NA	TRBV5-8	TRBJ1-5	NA	CASSPRVVGTQPQHF	TGTGCCAGCAGTCCCCGGGTCGTAGGGACGCAGCCCCAGCATTTT
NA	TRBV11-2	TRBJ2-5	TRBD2	CASSSQGYGGGQETQYF	TGTGCCAGCAGCTCTCAGGGTTATGGGGGGGGACAAGAGACCCAGTACTTC
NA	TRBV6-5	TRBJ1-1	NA	CASSSQVNTEAFF	TGTGCCAGCAGTTCCCAGGTGAACACTGAAGCTTTCTTT
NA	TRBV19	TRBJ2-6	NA	CASSRETPGANVLTF	TGTGCCAGTAGTAGGGAAACACCAGGGGCCAACGTCCTGACTTTC
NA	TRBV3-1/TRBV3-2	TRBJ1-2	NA	CASSQGHLGEGGYTF	TGTGCCAGCAGTCAGGGACACCTTGGGGAGGGTGGCTACACCTTC